Described below is a single T cell receptor (beta chain) sequence and its context. The data were obtained in a study of T cell changes during pregnancy in multiple sclerosis. Germline CDR1 is SGHAT and CDR2 is FQNNGV. The CDR3 has 14 residues. The V gene lost 0 bases and the J gene lost 1 base, with 6 bases spanning the gap. The repertoire was sequenced with immunoSEQ multiplex PCR; TCRdb's copy has only in-frame clones and lacks some. The table shows tens of thousands of clones, with more than 85% occurring only once. The chain has TRBV11-2 and TRBJ1-2; D gene uncertain. The source was peripheral blood, collected in the first trimester of pregnancy. The receptor comes from a female donor with multiple sclerosis, enrolled in a pregnancy study. The CDR3 spells CASSLDRVNYGYTF. DNA of the CDR3: TGTGCCAGCAGCTTAGACCGGGTTAACTATGGCTACACCTTC.